The source of this T cell receptor (beta chain) is a study of Tregs in tolerant kidney transplant recipients. General observations from the study: Activated donor B cell expansion appeared to reveal the most relevant donor-specific TCRbeta repertoire.

About this clone: Its target is unknown.

Sequenced by immunoSEQ multiplex PCR; TCRdb stores in-frame clones only, minus some. The sample comprises 95,000 to 120,000 clones, almost 90% of which are singletons, and approximately 0.3% rests with the top ten. The V segment lost 0 bases and the J segment 6 bases; nucleotides outside the gene matches: 1. The CDR3 runs to 14 residues. Per germline, CDR1 SGHRS and CDR2 YFSETQ. This TCR came from a human donor who received a combined kidney and bone marrow transplant. The V call is TRBV5-1, the J call TRBJ2-7; 12 bases fit TRBD2. Sequencing was performed on CD4+ T cells from blood, taken before the transplant. This CDR3 is CASSLVLAGGEQYF. CDR3 nucleotide sequence: TGCGCCAGCAGCTTGGTACTAGCGGGGGGCGAGCAGTACTTC.